In its sample, the clone carrying this T cell receptor beta chain was seen a few times. One end of the junction fails to match germline, which may point to a read error. Time point of the sample: newly diagnosed GD, antithyroid drugs for less than 3 months. Researchers made the TCR library from RNA that was extracted from PBMCs. These data come from a study of regulatory T cells in long-lasting Graves disease. For TCR beta, libraries came from iRepertoire HTBI primers and Arm-PCR of CDR3 regions. Each CDR3 protein gets one entry after TCRdb re-called the multiplex PCR reads with MiXCR. The data hold 350,000 to 450,000 distinct CDR3 sequences, with roughly 12% observed a single time. These data also featured in a second study, about T cells in Graves' hyperthyroidism and ophthalmopathy.

Sequenced here: peripheral blood mononuclear cells (PBMCs), sampled at new diagnosis, from a patient treated with antithyroid drugs. The receptor was derived from a woman under 30 with Graves disease.

CDR3 nucleotides: TGTGCCAGCAGCTCTCGGACTAGCGGCCAATACAGTGAGCAGTTCTTC. It translates to CASSSRTSGQYSEQFF. The rearrangement uses TRBV7-3 and TRBJ2-1; TRBD2 matches 10 bases. Germline lookup yields CDR1 SGHTA and CDR2 FQGTGA. The CDR3 sequence is 16 residues long.